This T cell receptor beta chain was sequenced for a study of sequential checkpoint blockade in melanoma. Study information: Both treatment sequences were followed by maintenance nivolumab.

This clone is judged medium-sized (0.01 to 0.1%). Treatment specified: randomized to nivolumab then ipilimumab (arm A) or the reverse (arm B). Patients had received no earlier DNA-damaging chemotherapy. Sorted cells were live CD3+CD8+, lacking CD19 and CD56, from PBMCs. Data came from immunoSEQ multiplex PCR; TCRdb stores just in-frame clones and leaves some out. The sample records some 14,000 clones, roughly 82% being singletons. The specimen comprised CD8+ T cells sorted from blood (inferred from file names), sampled from a patient given nivolumab and ipilimumab in sequence. The sequence was collected from a human donor with melanoma.

CDR3 coding DNA: TGTGCCAGCAGTTTATCCGGGGTTAGCAATGAGCAGTTCTTC. Translation: CASSLSGVSNEQFF. The V call is TRBV28, the J call TRBJ2-1, with TRBD2 as a possible D gene (5 bases). Trimming cost V 1 base and J 6 bases, with 10 bases left between them. The CDR3 contains 14 residues. Looked up from germline, CDR1 is MDHEN and CDR2 is SYDVKM. Using reference TRBV28 and TRBJ2-1 for the parts outside the CDR3, the full variable domain is DVKVTQSSRYLVKRTGEKVFLECVQDMDHENMFWYRQDPGLGLRLIYFSYDVKMKEKGDIPEGYSVSREKKERFSLILESASTNQTSMYLCASSLSGVSNEQFFGPGTRLTVL.